This T cell receptor (beta chain) was identified in a study of blood T cell repertoires in COVID-19. Assay: immunoSEQ multiplex PCR; the TCRdb copy retains only in-frame clones and omits some. The repertoire includes over 150,000 clones, around 85% of them detected once, and approximately 7% sits in the top ten. This receptor was obtained from an elderly man with COVID-19, enrolled during active disease. Sequencing was performed on peripheral blood.

Here the CDR3 reads CASSAGTGGEKLFF. The CDR3 DNA is TGTGCCAGCAGCGCCGGGACAGGGGGTGAAAAACTGTTTTTT. This sequence joins TRBV9 and TRBJ1-4, with 11 bases lining up with TRBD1. CDR1 and CDR2 from the germline V gene are SGDLS and YYNGEE. The CDR3 is 14 amino acids. The junction had 2 bases not matched to a gene; V was cut back by 3 bases and J by 7 bases.